This entry lists 27 T cell receptor beta chains sequenced from one sample in a study of blood T cell repertoires in COVID-19. Produced via immunoSEQ multiplex PCR; TCRdb's table is partial and in-frame only. The sample has roughly 150,000 clones, 88% seen once. The source material was peripheral blood. These receptors were taken from a man aged 45-65 years who had recovered from COVID-19.

The chain is built from TRBV28 and TRBJ1-2; 8 nucleotides line up with TRBD1. CDR3 length: 14 amino acids. J was trimmed by 4 bases and V by 6 bases; bases with no gene match: 7. Per the germline V gene, CDR1 is MDHEN and CDR2 is SYDVKM. The CDR3: CASRPGGAGYGYTF. Here the CDR3 DNA reads TGTGCCAGCAGGCCAGGGGGCGCGGGCTATGGCTACACCTTC.

The chain has TRBV19 and TRBJ2-3; 7 positions match TRBD1. CDR1 is LNHDA, CDR2 SQIVND, per germline (reference sequence). V shed 4 bases, J shed 0 bases, and the junction held 10 bases outside the gene matches. This CDR3 has 17 amino acids. CDR3: CASSRGQLITSTDTQYF. The CDR3 bases are TGTGCCAGTAGTAGGGGACAGCTTATCACTAGCACAGATACGCAGTATTTT.

This chain uses TRBV7-3 with TRBJ2-4, with TRBD1 identical over 12 bases. The germline V gene has CDR1 SGHTA and CDR2 FQGTGA. After removal of 5 bases from V and 7 bases from J, the junction contained 3 bases not matched to a gene. CDR3 length: 14 amino acids. CDR3 in DNA: TGTGCCAGCAGCAAGGGACAGGGGGCGAACATTCAGTACTTC. It yields the protein CASSKGQGANIQYF.

The chain links TRBV18 to TRBJ2-5; no firm D call. The CDR3 totals 13 residues. Germline loops: CDR1 KGHSH, CDR2 LQKENI. Trimming cost V 4 bases and J 1 base, with 7 bases left between them. CDR3: CASSLGLQETQYF. The CDR3 DNA is TGTGCCAGCTCACTTGGCCTCCAAGAGACCCAGTACTTC. Drawing the rest from reference TRBV18 and TRBJ2-5, the complete variable domain is NAGVMQNPRHLVRRRGQEARLRCSPMKGHSHVYWYRQLPEEGLKFMVYLQKENIIDESGMPKERFSAEFPKEGPSILRIQQVVRGDSAAYFCASSLGLQETQYFGPGTRLLVL.

The V gene is TRBV25-1, the J gene TRBJ1-5; the match to TRBD1 covers 8 bases. With V trimmed by 5 bases and J by 5 bases, 8 bases remained unmatched. Germline V CDR1 and CDR2: MGHDK, SYGVNS. The CDR3 consists of 15 residues. CDR3 DNA: TGTGCCAGCAGTCCCCTCGGGACAGGCTATCAGCCCCAGCATTTT. Protein sequence: CASSPLGTGYQPQHF.

The gene calls are TRBV19 and TRBJ2-2; 12 bases align to TRBD2. This CDR3 comprises 14 residues. Trimming cost V 10 bases and J 4 bases; bases outside gene matches: 4. Germline V gene sequence: CDR1 LNHDA, CDR2 SQIVND (reference sequence). CDR3 coding DNA: TGTGCCATCGGGACTAGCGGGCTCACCGGGGAGCTGTTTTTT. It codes for CAIGTSGLTGELFF.

The CDR3 loop is CASSQPGTDIGRTIYF. The CDR3 DNA follows: TGTGCCAGCAGCCAACCTGGGACAGATATCGGAAGGACCATATATTTT. J is TRBJ1-3 and V is TRBV14; 7 bases fit TRBD1. Per germline, CDR1 SGHDN and CDR2 FVKESK. The CDR3 sequence is 16 residues long. After removal of 2 bases from V and 10 bases from J, the junction contained 14 bases not matched to a gene. The whole variable domain, filled in from reference TRBV14 and TRBJ1-3, reads EAGVTQFPSHSVIEKGQTVTLRCDPISGHDNLYWYRRVMGKEIKFLLHFVKESKQDESGMPNNRFLAERTGGTYSTLKVQPAELEDSGVYFCASSQPGTDIGRTIYFGEGSWLTVV.

The V call is TRBV5-5, the J call TRBJ2-5, with 9 positions matching TRBD2. Germline loops: CDR1 SGHKS, CDR2 YYEKEE (reference sequence). The CDR3 has 17 amino acids. V trimming: 5 bases; J trimming: 5 bases; junction bases outside the gene matches: 16. The CDR3 DNA sequence: TGTGCCAGCAGGGCTACCGGGACTAGCCGCCTCGAGGAGACCCAGTACTTC. Translated, it gives CASRATGTSRLEETQYF.

This clone was seen a single time. The chain links TRBV29-1 to TRBJ2-7, with D tentatively TRBD2 (5 bases). The CDR3 totals 14 residues. Germline values: CDR1 SQVTM, CDR2 ANQGSEA. Trimming shortened V by 3 bases and J by 2 bases, and 14 bases separated the two germline ends. CDR3 loop: CSVEAGLGPYEQYF. In DNA form, the CDR3 reads TGCAGCGTTGAGGCGGGCCTGGGTCCCTACGAGCAGTACTTC.

V usage is TRBV7-3 and J usage is TRBJ2-5, with D tentatively TRBD1 (6 bases). V lost 1 base and J 0 bases, leaving 12 bases between the germline ends. The germline V gene encodes CDR1 SGHTA and CDR2 FQGTGA. The CDR3 extends over 16 amino acids. CDR3: CASSLRGRQNQETQYF. In DNA, the CDR3 is TGTGCCAGCAGCTTAAGGGGGCGGCAGAACCAAGAGACCCAGTACTTC.

V and J are TRBV9 and TRBJ2-1; D ambiguous. Germline assignment: CDR1 SGDLS and CDR2 YYNGEE. The CDR3 runs 13 residues. V was clipped by 4 bases and J by 8 bases, with 13 bases between them. For the CDR3, the DNA is TGTGCCAGCAGCCTCCGTCCTGTTCATGAGCAGTTCTTC. Encoded protein: CASSLRPVHEQFF.

The V gene is TRBV6-4, the J gene TRBJ1-1; unclear D gene. The V end lost 4 bases, the J end lost 1 base, and 7 bases lay between the germline ends. Germline V gene lookup returns CDR1 MRHNA and CDR2 SNTAGT. CDR3 length: 13 residues. The CDR3 loop is CASSVGANTEAFF. CDR3 DNA: TGTGCCAGCAGTGTGGGAGCGAACACTGAAGCTTTCTTT.

The V and J genes are TRBV7-2 and TRBJ1-3; no clear D. CDR3 size: 15 residues. Germline V gene sequence: CDR1 SGHTA, CDR2 FQGNSA. V was cut by 1 base and J by 2 bases, with 9 bases left in between. The CDR3 here is CASSLVSAAGNTIYF. The CDR3 nucleotides read TGTGCCAGCAGCTTAGTCTCTGCGGCTGGAAACACCATATATTTT.

The chain recombines TRBV5-1 with TRBJ1-4, with D possibly matching TRBD1 (6 bases). Trimming stripped 4 bases from V and 8 bases from J, with 18 bases between. Germline V gene sequence: CDR1 SGHRS, CDR2 YFSETQ. The CDR3 spans 15 residues. This CDR3 is CASSDGQPGKEKLFF. As DNA, the CDR3 is TGCGCCAGCAGCGATGGACAGCCAGGGAAAGAAAAACTGTTTTTT. The whole variable domain, remainder taken from reference TRBV5-1 and TRBJ1-4, is KAGVTQTPRYLIKTRGQQVTLSCSPISGHRSVSWYQQTPGQGLQFLFEYFSETQRNKGNFPGRFSGRQFSNSRSEMNVSTLELGDSALYLCASSDGQPGKEKLFFGSGTQLSVL.

The chain combines TRBV3-1 (or the pseudogene TRBV3-2) with TRBJ2-1, with 11 bases matching TRBD2. The V and J ends lost 0 bases and 5 bases, in that order; junction bases with no gene match: 3. Per germline, CDR1 LGHDT and CDR2 YNNKEL (reference sequence). The CDR3 is 16 residues long. CDR3 in DNA: TGTGCCAGCAGCCAAGAACCACTAGCGGGGGACAATGAGCAGTTCTTC. This encodes CASSQEPLAGDNEQFF.

A single count supports this clone. The chain uses TRBV7-2 and TRBJ1-2; possibly TRBD1 for D (5 bases). Germline CDR1 reads SGHTA; CDR2 reads FQGNSA. The V and J ends lost 1 base and 4 bases respectively, with 13 bases between them. The CDR3 runs to 15 residues. The CDR3, as DNA: TGTGCCAGCAGCTTAGAAGGAGGGGAAGGCTATGGCTACACCTTC. It translates to CASSLEGGEGYGYTF.

This chain's CDR3 is CSVVTSRTDTQYF. CDR3 bases: TGCAGCGTTGTCACAAGTCGCACAGATACGCAGTATTTT. The chain uses TRBV29-1 and TRBJ2-3; no clear D gene. The CDR3 sequence is 13 residues long. V was trimmed by 4 bases and J by 1 base, leaving 9 bases between them. Germline V gene data show CDR1 as SQVTM and CDR2 as ANQGSEA.

The V gene is TRBV5-1, the J gene TRBJ2-5, with 8 bases identical to TRBD2. The germline CDR1 and CDR2 sequences are SGHRS and YFSETQ. Trimming cost V 4 bases and J 5 bases; bases outside gene matches: 16. This CDR3 has 17 amino acids. This CDR3 reads CASSGASGPPQGETQYF. The CDR3 DNA follows: TGCGCCAGCAGCGGCGCTAGCGGGCCACCCCAGGGGGAGACCCAGTACTTC. Based on the CDR3 plus reference TRBV5-1 and TRBJ2-5, the full variable domain is KAGVTQTPRYLIKTRGQQVTLSCSPISGHRSVSWYQQTPGQGLQFLFEYFSETQRNKGNFPGRFSGRQFSNSRSEMNVSTLELGDSALYLCASSGASGPPQGETQYFGPGTRLLVL.

The V gene is TRBV18, the J gene TRBJ1-2; 8 positions agree with TRBD1. CDR1 and CDR2 from the germline V gene are KGHSH and LQKENI. V trimming: 5 bases; J trimming: 4 bases; junction bases outside the gene matches: 6. The CDR3 runs to 14 residues. Written as DNA, the CDR3 is TGTGCCAGCTCAGACAGGGGCGGAAGCTATGGCTACACCTTC. It yields the protein CASSDRGGSYGYTF.

V gene TRBV2 combines with J gene TRBJ2-5, with TRBD2 matching over 7 bases. The germline V gene encodes CDR1 SNHLY and CDR2 FYNNEI. The CDR3 covers 14 residues. V shed 7 bases, J shed 5 bases, and the junction held 10 bases outside the gene matches. CDR3 bases: TGTGCCAGCACCCGGGGGGAGGGAGCGGAGACCCAGTACTTC. Amino acids: CASTRGEGAETQYF. Combining the CDR3 with reference TRBV2 and TRBJ2-5 gives the whole variable domain EPEVTQTPSHQVTQMGQEVILRCVPISNHLYFYWYRQILGQKVEFLVSFYNNEISEKSEIFDDQFSVERPDGSNFTLKIRSTKLEDSAMYFCASTRGEGAETQYFGPGTRLLVL.

This clone occurred once. V usage is TRBV19 and J usage is TRBJ2-7; TRBD2 matches at 13 bases. Germline V gene lookup returns CDR1 LNHDA and CDR2 SQIVND (reference sequence). With 5 bases clipped from V and 2 bases from J, the junction kept 3 bases outside the gene matches. The CDR3 loop spans 15 amino acids. CDR3 protein: CASSLLAGGTYEQYF. The CDR3 coding sequence is TGTGCCAGTAGTTTACTAGCGGGGGGGACCTACGAGCAGTACTTC.

This chain connects TRBV5-4 to TRBJ1-2; 7 bases line up with TRBD1. Germline V gene lookup returns CDR1 SGHNT and CDR2 YYREEE (reference sequence). The CDR3 is 15 residues long. V was pared by 2 bases and J by 7 bases, with 11 bases of the junction left unmatched. CDR3 amino acids: CASSLKITGASGYTF. The CDR3 region has the DNA TGTGCCAGCAGCTTAAAGATTACAGGGGCGAGTGGCTACACCTTC.

The chain is built from TRBV14 and TRBJ2-3; 8 bases map to TRBD1. V was pared by 4 bases and J by 6 bases, with 9 bases of the junction left unmatched. Germline V lookup: CDR1 SGHDN, CDR2 FVKESK. The CDR3 is 15 residues long. CDR3 coding DNA: TGTGCCAGCAGCCTTGGACAGGGCCAAGAGGATACGCAGTATTTT. Residues: CASSLGQGQEDTQYF.

The table lists this clone with a count of one. The chain recombines TRBV4-3 with TRBJ2-3; D may be TRBD2 (5 bases). The germline V gene has CDR1 LGHNA and CDR2 YSLEER. The V end lost 4 bases, the J end lost 1 base, and 12 bases lay between the germline ends. CDR3 size: 15 residues. CDR3 sequence (DNA): TGCGCCAGCAGCCCCCGGAGGTCCCGCACAGATACGCAGTATTTT. Its translation is CASSPRRSRTDTQYF.

This chain links TRBV10-3 with TRBJ2-1; the match to TRBD2 covers 7 bases. The CDR3 sequence is 15 residues long. The germline V gene has CDR1 ENHRY and CDR2 SYGVKD. J was trimmed by 0 bases and V by 6 bases; bases with no gene match: 5. Written as DNA, the CDR3 is TGTGCCATCAGAGAGCGGGAAAGCTCCTACAATGAGCAGTTCTTC. Its translation: CAIRERESSYNEQFF.

This clone was detected only once. V usage is TRBV4-3 and J usage is TRBJ1-5, with TRBD1 as a possible D gene (5 bases). Trimming removed 0 bases at V and 4 bases at J, with 7 bases between. The CDR3 consists of 14 residues. CDR1 and CDR2 from the germline V gene are LGHNA and YSLEER. The DNA for the CDR3 is TGCGCCAGCAGCCAAGATGGGGGGAATCAGCCCCAGCATTTT. It is translated as CASSQDGGNQPQHF.

This clone has more than one count but fewer than ten. The chain is built from TRBV11-2 and TRBJ2-1; 8 bases map to TRBD2. This CDR3 spans 16 amino acids. CDR1 SGHAT and CDR2 FQNNGV come from the germline V gene. With 1 base clipped from V and 0 bases from J, the junction kept 2 bases outside the gene matches. CDR3 in amino acids: CASSLAGGSSYNEQFF. The CDR3 nucleotides read TGTGCCAGCAGCTTAGCGGGGGGGAGCTCCTACAATGAGCAGTTCTTC.